The TCR beta chain described here comes from a study of blood T cell repertoires in COVID-19. TCRdb's table, derived via immunoSEQ multiplex PCR, lists solely in-frame clones and lacks some. The sample comprises over 200,000 clones, 70% to 90% of which are singletons, and 10% to 11% rests with the top ten. Unmatched junction bases numbered 18, after V lost 7 bases and J lost 4 bases. This CDR3 spans 17 amino acids. Germline V gives CDR1 GTSNPN, CDR2 SVGIG (reference sequence). Only one count was recorded for this clone. This chain joins TRBV30 and TRBJ1-1, with 10 positions matching TRBD1. Input material: PBMCs or T cells enriched from blood (not recorded which). The sequence came from a man aged 25 to 45 who had recovered from COVID-19. The CDR3 reads CASPSGTGVLFGTEAFF. In nucleotides, the CDR3 is TGTGCCTCACCCTCCGGGACAGGGGTGTTGTTCGGCACTGAAGCTTTCTTT.